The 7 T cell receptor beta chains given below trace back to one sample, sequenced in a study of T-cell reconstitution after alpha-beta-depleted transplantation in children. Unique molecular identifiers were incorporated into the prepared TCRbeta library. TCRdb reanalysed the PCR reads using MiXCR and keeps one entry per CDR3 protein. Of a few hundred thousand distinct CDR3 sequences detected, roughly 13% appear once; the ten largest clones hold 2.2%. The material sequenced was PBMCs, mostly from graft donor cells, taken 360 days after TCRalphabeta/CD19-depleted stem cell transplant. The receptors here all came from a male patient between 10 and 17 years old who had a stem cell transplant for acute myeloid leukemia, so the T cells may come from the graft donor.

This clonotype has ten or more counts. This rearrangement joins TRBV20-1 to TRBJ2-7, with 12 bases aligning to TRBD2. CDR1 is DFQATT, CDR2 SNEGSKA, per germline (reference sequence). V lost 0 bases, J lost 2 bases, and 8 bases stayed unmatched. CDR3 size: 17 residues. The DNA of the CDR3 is TGCAGTGCTAGAGATCACGGGCTAGCGGGAGGGCCCTACGAGCAGTACTTC. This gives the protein CSARDHGLAGGPYEQYF.

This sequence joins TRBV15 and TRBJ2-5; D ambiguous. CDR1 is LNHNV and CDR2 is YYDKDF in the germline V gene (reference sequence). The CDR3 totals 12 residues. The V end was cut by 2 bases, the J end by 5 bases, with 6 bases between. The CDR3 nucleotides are TGTGCCACCAGCAGATCGCGGGAGACCCAGTACTTC. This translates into CATSRSRETQYF.

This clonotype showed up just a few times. The CDR3 is CSVRGTVQETQYF. The CDR3 bases are TGCAGCGTTCGTGGGACAGTTCAAGAGACCCAGTACTTC. The V and J genes are TRBV29-1 and TRBJ2-5, with 7 bases aligning to TRBD1. The CDR3 totals 13 residues. Germline assignment: CDR1 SQVTM and CDR2 ANQGSEA. The J segment lost 2 bases and the V segment lost 5 bases, leaving 5 bases of the junction unmatched.

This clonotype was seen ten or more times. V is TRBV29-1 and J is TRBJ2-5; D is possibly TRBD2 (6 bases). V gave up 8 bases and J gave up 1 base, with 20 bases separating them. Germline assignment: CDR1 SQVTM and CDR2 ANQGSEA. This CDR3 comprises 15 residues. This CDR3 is CSYSRDSRAQETQYF. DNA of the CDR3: TGCAGCTACAGCCGGGACTCCCGTGCCCAAGAGACCCAGTACTTC.

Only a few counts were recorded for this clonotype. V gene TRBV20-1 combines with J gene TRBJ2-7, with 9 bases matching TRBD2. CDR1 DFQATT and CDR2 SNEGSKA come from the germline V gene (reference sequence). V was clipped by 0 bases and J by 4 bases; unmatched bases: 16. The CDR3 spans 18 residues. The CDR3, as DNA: TGCAGTGCTAGAGATCGGATAGGCGCGGGAGGGCCGAGATACGAGCAGTACTTC. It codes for CSARDRIGAGGPRYEQYF.

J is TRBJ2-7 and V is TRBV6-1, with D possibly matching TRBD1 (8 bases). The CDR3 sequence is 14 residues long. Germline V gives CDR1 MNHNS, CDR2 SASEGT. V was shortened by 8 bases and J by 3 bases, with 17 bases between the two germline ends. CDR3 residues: CASGNHRGGYEQYF. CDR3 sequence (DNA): TGTGCCAGCGGAAACCACAGGGGGGGCTACGAGCAGTACTTC.

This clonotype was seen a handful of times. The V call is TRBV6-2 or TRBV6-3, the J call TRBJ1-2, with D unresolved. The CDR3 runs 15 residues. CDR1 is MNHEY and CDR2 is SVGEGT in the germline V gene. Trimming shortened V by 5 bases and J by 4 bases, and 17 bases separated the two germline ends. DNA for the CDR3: TGTGCCAGCAGTATTACCGAGATACCCATCTATGGCTACACCTTC. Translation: CASSITEIPIYGYTF.